The TCR beta chain described here comes from a study of OX40 agonist ivuxolimab in advanced cancers. Study as a whole: Enrolled patients in dose escalation had cancers that were hepatocellular carcinoma, melanoma, renal cell or head and neck cancer.

This clone was counted once. Using immunoSEQ multiplex PCR, the repertoire was profiled, and TCRdb retains in-frame clones only, with some absent. The sample contains 98,000 or so clones, around 83% of which appear only once. The sample in question was CD4+ or CD8+ T cells sorted from blood, obtained in a trial of the OX40 agonist ivuxolimab. The sequence was collected from an adult with an advanced solid tumor such as melanoma, head and neck, liver or kidney cancer.

In nucleotides, the CDR3 is TGTGCCAGCAGCTTGGGGGGGCGCGGCCCCAATGAGCAGTTCTTC. This encodes CASSLGGRGPNEQFF. This chain connects TRBV7-9 to TRBJ2-1; maybe TRBD2 (7 bases). The ends were cut back, 3 bases at V and 6 bases at J, with 15 bases in the middle. This CDR3 is 15 amino acids long. Germline lookup yields CDR1 SEHNR and CDR2 FQNEAQ (reference sequence). Together with reference TRBV7-9 and TRBJ2-1, the CDR3 gives the full variable domain: DTGVSQNPRHKITKRGQNVTFRCDPISEHNRLYWYRQTLGQGPEFLTYFQNEAQLEKSRLLSDRFSAERPKGSFSTLEIQRTEQGDSAMYLCASSLGGRGPNEQFFGPGTRLTVL.